Presented here are 27 T cell receptor beta chains from one specimen sequenced in a study of cytomegalovirus exposure and HLA in healthy donors. Researchers ran the PCR with 60 Vbeta and 13 Jbeta primers. Produced via immunoSEQ multiplex PCR; TCRdb's table is partial and in-frame only. The sample has 84,000 or so clones, around 74% seen once; the top ten hold around 2%. What was sequenced was PBMCs. The receptors originated from a boy aged 5-17 years in good health and CMV-seronegative.

V usage is TRBV6-1 and J usage is TRBJ1-1; D might be TRBD1 (6 bases). The germline V gene has CDR1 MNHNS and CDR2 SASEGT. V dropped 5 bases and J dropped 3 bases, with 10 bases sitting between them. The CDR3 is made up of 13 amino acids. CDR3 nucleotides: TGTGCCAGCAGTCGAGGGGGACACACTGAAGCTTTCTTT. It translates to CASSRGGHTEAFF.

The chain recombines TRBV4-3 with TRBJ2-7; D is ambiguous. CDR1 is LGHNA, CDR2 YSLEER, per germline. This CDR3 spans 13 amino acids. The V gene lost 2 bases and the J gene lost 6 bases, with 11 bases spanning the gap. CDR3 in DNA: TGCGCCAGCAGCCAATCTATAGCCTCCGAGCAGTACTTC. It encodes CASSQSIASEQYF.

The chain uses TRBV30 and TRBJ2-1, with 14 bases identical to TRBD2. This CDR3 has 18 amino acids. Germline CDR1 is GTSNPN and CDR2 is SVGIG (reference sequence). V dropped 0 bases and J dropped 5; count of bases not matched to a gene: 9. The CDR3 region has the DNA TGTGCCTGGAGTGTACGGAGACTAGCGGGGGGGCGGGACAATGAGCAGTTCTTC. It encodes CAWSVRRLAGGRDNEQFF.

This chain joins TRBV4-1 and TRBJ2-7, with a tentative D call TRBD2 (6 bases). Trimming shortened V by 4 bases and J by 2 bases, and 12 bases separated the two germline ends. This CDR3 region has 14 residues. Germline CDR1 reads MGHRA; CDR2 reads YSYEKL. The CDR3 sequence: CASSPGTAAYEQYF. The DNA for the CDR3 is TGCGCCAGCAGCCCGGGGACTGCCGCCTACGAGCAGTACTTC.

This clone was detected only a few times. The rearrangement links TRBV4-3 to TRBJ2-7; 8 nucleotides align to TRBD1. Germline CDR1 and CDR2: LGHNA and YSLEER. The ends lost 1 base at V and 0 bases at J; junction bases unmatched: 8. The CDR3 is 17 amino acids. The CDR3 bases are TGCGCCAGCAGCCAAGGCCGGACAGGGCCTATCTCCTACGAGCAGTACTTC. It codes for CASSQGRTGPISYEQYF.

V is TRBV7-9 and J is TRBJ2-5; possible D gene TRBD2, 5 bases. CDR3 length: 16 residues. Trimming removed 5 bases from V and 4 bases from J, with 20 bases in between. Per the germline V gene, CDR1 is SEHNR and CDR2 is FQNEAQ (reference sequence). The DNA for the CDR3 is TGTGCCAGCAGCCCCTCTCGAGGGTCCGGAGGAGAGACCCAGTACTTC. It yields the protein CASSPSRGSGGETQYF. Combining the CDR3 with reference TRBV7-9 and TRBJ2-5 gives the whole variable domain DTGVSQNPRHKITKRGQNVTFRCDPISEHNRLYWYRQTLGQGPEFLTYFQNEAQLEKSRLLSDRFSAERPKGSFSTLEIQRTEQGDSAMYLCASSPSRGSGGETQYFGPGTRLLVL.

The V gene is TRBV29-1, the J gene TRBJ2-7; unclear D gene. This CDR3 has 13 residues. V gave up 0 bases and J gave up 2 bases, with 8 bases separating them. Germline V gene sequence: CDR1 SQVTM, CDR2 ANQGSEA. CDR3 loop: CSVEDHNTYEQYF. The CDR3 DNA follows: TGCAGCGTTGAAGATCATAACACCTACGAGCAGTACTTC.

The genes are TRBV30 and TRBJ1-1; D is unresolved. Germline lookup yields CDR1 GTSNPN and CDR2 SVGIG (reference sequence). The CDR3 runs 11 residues. CDR3 residues: CANSAGTEAFF. DNA for the CDR3: TGTGCGAATAGCGCGGGGACTGAAGCTTTCTTT. Using reference TRBV30 and TRBJ1-1 for the parts outside the CDR3, the full variable domain is SQTIHQWPATLVQPVGSPLSLECTVEGTSNPNLYWYRQAAGRGLQLLFYSVGIGQISSEVPQNLSASRPQDRQFILSSKKLLLSDSGFYLCANSAGTEAFFGQGTRLTVV.

The chain has TRBV29-1 and TRBJ2-5, with TRBD2 identical over 15 bases. This CDR3 spans 17 amino acids. Trimming at V came to 1 base and at J to 5 bases, leaving 8 bases not matched to a gene. Germline V gene data show CDR1 as SQVTM and CDR2 as ANQGSEA. DNA of the CDR3: TGCAGCGTTGAAGGTGGACTAGCGGGAGGGCCGTGGGAGACCCAGTACTTC. This sequence encodes CSVEGGLAGGPWETQYF.

The chain recombines TRBV27 with TRBJ2-1; 11 bases map to TRBD2. The CDR3 has 14 amino acids. J was trimmed by 4 bases and V by 8 bases; bases with no gene match: 4. The germline gives CDR1 MNHEY, CDR2 SMNVEV (reference sequence). CDR3 sequence: CASAWTSGYNEQFF. CDR3 bases: TGTGCCAGCGCCTGGACTAGCGGGTACAATGAGCAGTTCTTC.

CDR3 DNA sequence: TGTGCCAGCACCCTGGCCGTTGGAGAGACCCAGTACTTC. Its protein is CASTLAVGETQYF. This rearrangement joins TRBV7-9 to TRBJ2-5; D uncertain. Looked up from germline, CDR1 is SEHNR and CDR2 is FQNEAQ (reference sequence). The CDR3 sequence is 13 residues long. Trimming left V 7 bases short and J 4 bases short, with 13 bases between.

This rearrangement joins TRBV6-5 to TRBJ2-1; 8 nucleotides match TRBD2. The CDR3 spans 15 residues. The germline V gene has CDR1 MNHEY and CDR2 SVGAGI. The V gene end was trimmed by 8 bases and the J gene end by 0 bases; junction bases not matched to a gene: 6. The CDR3 DNA reads as TGTGCCAGCCAGTACAGCGGGAGCTCCTACAATGAGCAGTTCTTC. It encodes CASQYSGSSYNEQFF.

This clone has more than one count but fewer than ten. The chain links TRBV6-5 to TRBJ2-5; 8 bases align to TRBD2. The CDR3 runs to 15 residues. Looked up from germline, CDR1 is MNHEY and CDR2 is SVGAGI. V lost 3 bases, J lost 5 bases, and 8 bases stayed unmatched. CDR3 in amino acids: CASSYSGGAQETQYF. The DNA for the CDR3 is TGTGCCAGCAGTTATTCCGGGGGGGCACAGGAGACCCAGTACTTC.

The V gene is TRBV29-1, the J gene TRBJ2-3, with no clear D. Trimming took 6 bases from V and 5 from J, leaving 9 bases between them. This CDR3 has 11 amino acids. The germline V gene encodes CDR1 SQVTM and CDR2 ANQGSEA. CDR3 nucleotides: TGCAGCGTCGAGGCCCGAGATACGCAGTATTTT. Translation gives CSVEARDTQYF.

The chain recombines TRBV30 with TRBJ1-6, with unresolved D. Germline CDR1 and CDR2: GTSNPN and SVGIG (reference sequence). The length of the CDR3 is 12 residues. CDR3: CAAGILGSPLHF. CDR3 DNA sequence: TGTGCTGCCGGGATCTTGGGGTCACCCCTCCACTTT.

This chain links TRBV7-2 with TRBJ1-4; no firm D call. The CDR3 consists of 14 residues. Germline-derived CDR1 and CDR2 are SGHTA and FQGNSA. Between the trimmed V and J ends, which lost 7 bases and 8 bases, there was a span of 17 bases. The CDR3 DNA follows: TGTGCCAGCACTGAGGCCTCTACGAGGGAAAAACTGTTTTTT. It specifies CASTEASTREKLFF.

The chain is built from TRBV28 and TRBJ1-5, with D perhaps matching TRBD1 (6 bases). Trimming left V 10 bases short and J 4 bases short, with 20 bases between. CDR3 size: 15 residues. Germline CDR1 MDHEN, CDR2 SYDVKM. The CDR3 sequence is CATVIRQGRNQPQHF. CDR3 DNA sequence: TGTGCCACCGTAATCCGTCAGGGGCGGAATCAGCCCCAGCATTTT.

The gene calls are TRBV30 and TRBJ2-7; D is possibly TRBD2 (6 bases). The CDR3 has 12 amino acids. With 8 bases removed from V and 8 bases from J, the gap between germline ends came to 19 bases. Germline CDR1 is GTSNPN and CDR2 is SVGIG (reference sequence). DNA for the CDR3: TGTGCCGGGGAGGACCAACCGGAGAAGCAGTACTTC. It translates to CAGEDQPEKQYF.

This clone was detected a few times. V is TRBV4-3 and J is TRBJ2-1; 9 bases match TRBD1. From germline, CDR1 is LGHNA and CDR2 YSLEER. Trimming took 4 bases from V and 6 from J; bases not matched to a gene: 10. CDR3 length: 16 amino acids. The CDR3 coding sequence is TGCGCCAGCAGCCCGTCCCGGACAGGGGTGTCCAATGAGCAGTTCTTC. Amino acid sequence: CASSPSRTGVSNEQFF.

The chain is built from TRBV14 and TRBJ1-4; the D is unclear. The CDR3 runs to 13 residues. From germline, CDR1 is SGHDN and CDR2 FVKESK. Trimming removed 5 bases from V and 5 bases from J, with 9 bases in between. The CDR3 spells CASSWSFNEKLFF. The CDR3 DNA reads as TGTGCCAGCAGCTGGAGTTTCAATGAAAAACTGTTTTTT.

The chain uses TRBV7-9 and TRBJ1-1, with 7 bases matching TRBD1. CDR3 size: 16 residues. Per the germline V gene, CDR1 is SEHNR and CDR2 is FQNEAQ (reference sequence). V dropped 4 bases and J dropped 3; count of bases not matched to a gene: 11. DNA for the CDR3: TGTGCCAGCAGCTCCTGGACAGGACGAGGGGACACTGAAGCTTTCTTT. As protein: CASSSWTGRGDTEAFF.

The chain uses TRBV7-8 and TRBJ1-4, with TRBD1 matching over 9 bases. V was clipped by 1 base and J by 6 bases; unmatched bases: 0. Germline V lookup: CDR1 SGHVS, CDR2 FQNEAQ. This CDR3 spans 14 amino acids. The CDR3 sequence: CASSLGTGDEKLFF. The CDR3, as DNA: TGTGCCAGCAGCTTAGGGACAGGGGATGAAAAACTGTTTTTT.

This chain joins TRBV28 and TRBJ1-2; D is perhaps TRBD1 (6 bases). The CDR3 is made up of 12 amino acids. Germline CDR1 MDHEN, CDR2 SYDVKM. V lost 6 bases and J lost 5, with 10 bases in between. In DNA, the CDR3 is TGTGCCAGCAGGGGACAAGTATATGGCTACACCTTC. Its translation is CASRGQVYGYTF.

This sequence joins TRBV4-1 and TRBJ2-2; D uncertain. Trimming removed 4 bases from V and 6 bases from J, with 9 bases in between. Germline assignment: CDR1 MGHRA and CDR2 YSYEKL. This CDR3 spans 13 amino acids. CDR3 DNA sequence: TGCGCCAGCAGCCTAAGCTTCCCCGGGGAGCTGTTTTTT. This encodes CASSLSFPGELFF.

The rearrangement uses TRBV7-2 and TRBJ1-2, with D maybe TRBD1 (6 bases). The length of the CDR3 is 14 residues. Germline CDR1 and CDR2: SGHTA and FQGNSA. The ends were cut back, 1 base at V and 0 bases at J, with 6 bases in the middle. CDR3 region: CASSLGTANYGYTF. The CDR3 DNA follows: TGTGCCAGCAGCTTAGGGACAGCTAACTATGGCTACACCTTC.

This sequence joins TRBV5-4 and TRBJ1-6; TRBD1 aligns across 9 bases. Germline lookup yields CDR1 SGHNT and CDR2 YYREEE (reference sequence). The CDR3 totals 16 residues. Trimming at V came to 4 bases and at J to 4 bases, leaving 6 bases not matched to a gene. The CDR3 loop reads CASSQLGTGYNSPLHF. In nucleotides, the CDR3 is TGTGCCAGCAGCCAGCTCGGGACAGGGTATAATTCACCCCTCCACTTT. The whole variable domain, filled in from reference TRBV5-4 and TRBJ1-6, reads ETGVTQSPTHLIKTRGQQVTLRCSSQSGHNTVSWYQQALGQGPQFIFQYYREEENGRGNFPPRFSGLQFPNYSSELNVNALELDDSALYLCASSQLGTGYNSPLHFGNGTRLTVT.

The V and J genes are TRBV30 and TRBJ2-6; D might be TRBD2 (5 bases). The germline CDR1 and CDR2 sequences are GTSNPN and SVGIG (reference sequence). The CDR3 runs to 18 residues. With 0 bases removed from V and 0 bases from J, the gap between germline ends came to 15 bases. Here the CDR3 reads CAWSVRGSLYSGANVLTF. DNA of the CDR3: TGTGCCTGGAGTGTACGAGGGTCTTTATACTCTGGGGCCAACGTCCTGACTTTC.